This record looks at one T cell receptor (beta chain) sequence and its context. The sample is drawn from a study of blood T cell repertoires in COVID-19. Study information: Whether acute or convalescent, the COVID-19 samples came from the United States, Italy and Spain. In each case, the material was cDNA or gDNA derived from T cells, B-cell-depleted T cells, or PBMCs.

The participants were between about 18 and 89 years old and came from 24 US areas. The germline gives CDR1 SGHVS, CDR2 FNYEAQ. This CDR3 is 15 amino acids long. The V gene lost 8 bases and the J gene lost 6 bases, with 19 bases spanning the gap. In the authors' workflow: Reference gene primer amplification gave estimated nucleated cell counts. Sequenced by immunoSEQ multiplex PCR; TCRdb stores in-frame clones only, minus some. That table gives V, J and clone size, and the DNA gave D and trimming. The sample has 210,000 or so clones; around 81% are singletons. The chain is built from TRBV7-6 and TRBJ2-2; a weak D match, TRBD1 (6 bases). This receptor was identified in a man aged 30 to 39 with acute COVID-19. The sequenced sample consisted of PBMCs or T cells enriched from blood (not recorded which). The CDR3 nucleotides read TGTGCCAGCGCTGAATGGGGGCCCGGGTCCGGGGAGCTGTTTTTT. This translates into CASAEWGPGSGELFF.